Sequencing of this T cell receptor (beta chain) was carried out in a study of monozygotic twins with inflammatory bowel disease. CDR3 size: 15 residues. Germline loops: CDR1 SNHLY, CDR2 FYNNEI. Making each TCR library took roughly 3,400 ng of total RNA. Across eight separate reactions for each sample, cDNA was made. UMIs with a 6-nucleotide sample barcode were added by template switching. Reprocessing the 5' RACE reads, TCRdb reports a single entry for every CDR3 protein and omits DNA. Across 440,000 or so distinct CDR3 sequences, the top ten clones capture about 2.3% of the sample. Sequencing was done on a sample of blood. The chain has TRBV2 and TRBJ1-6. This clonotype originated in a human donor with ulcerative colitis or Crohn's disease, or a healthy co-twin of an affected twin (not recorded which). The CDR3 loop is CASILRVPYNSPLHF.